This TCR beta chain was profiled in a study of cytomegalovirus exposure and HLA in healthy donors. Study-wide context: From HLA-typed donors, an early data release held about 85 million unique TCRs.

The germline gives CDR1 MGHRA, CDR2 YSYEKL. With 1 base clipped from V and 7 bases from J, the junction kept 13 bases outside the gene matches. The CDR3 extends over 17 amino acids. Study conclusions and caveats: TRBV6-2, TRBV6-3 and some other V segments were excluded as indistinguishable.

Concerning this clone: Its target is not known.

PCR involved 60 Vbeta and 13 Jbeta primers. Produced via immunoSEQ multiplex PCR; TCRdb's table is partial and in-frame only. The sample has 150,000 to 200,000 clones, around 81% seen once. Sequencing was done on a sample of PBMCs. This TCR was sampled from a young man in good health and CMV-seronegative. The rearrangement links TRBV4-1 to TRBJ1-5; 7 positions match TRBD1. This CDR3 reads CASSQGVETGRFQPQHF. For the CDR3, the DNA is TGCGCCAGCAGCCAAGGTGTGGAGACAGGGAGGTTCCAGCCCCAGCATTTT.